This entry lists 17 T cell receptor beta chains sequenced from one sample in a study of blood T cell repertoires in COVID-19. Profiling relied on immunoSEQ multiplex PCR, and the TCRdb table lists in-frame clones only, not all of them. The data hold hundreds of thousands of clones, with 82% observed a single time. The specimen sequenced was peripheral blood. Receptor source: a woman aged 80 or over with acute or convalescent COVID-19.

The chain combines TRBV3-1 (or the pseudogene TRBV3-2) with TRBJ1-6; possibly TRBD1 for D (5 bases). The CDR3 contains 17 residues. The V gene lost 1 base and the J gene lost 7 bases, with 17 bases spanning the gap. The germline V gene has CDR1 LGHDT and CDR2 YNNKEL (reference sequence). CDR3 in amino acids: CASSQVRGPGGNSPLHF. CDR3 in DNA: TGTGCCAGCAGCCAAGTCCGGGGCCCGGGAGGGAATTCACCCCTCCACTTT.

The chain is built from TRBV19 and TRBJ2-1, with TRBD1 matching 11 bases. V gave up 5 bases and J gave up 7 bases; unmatched junction bases: 16. Germline loops: CDR1 LNHDA, CDR2 SQIVND (reference sequence). This CDR3 region has 18 residues. As DNA, the CDR3 is TGTGCCAGTAGTCTGTACTTTTTGCCCGGGACAGGGGGGAATGAGCAGTTCTTC. It codes for CASSLYFLPGTGGNEQFF.

V and J are TRBV4-1 and TRBJ2-2; TRBD1 matches at 7 bases. CDR3 length equals 13 residues. V trimming: 8 bases; J trimming: 6 bases; junction bases outside the gene matches: 6. The V gene's germline CDR1 is MGHRA and CDR2 YSYEKL. The CDR3 spells CASGGQYSGELFF. The CDR3, as DNA: TGCGCCAGCGGGGGACAGTACTCCGGGGAGCTGTTTTTT.

The chain carries TRBV11-1 and TRBJ2-2; 10 bases align to TRBD2. V was pared by 1 base and J by 4 bases, with 0 bases of the junction left unmatched. Germline V gene data show CDR1 as SGHAT and CDR2 as FQDESV (reference sequence). The CDR3 length is 15 residues. CDR3 sequence: CASSLGTSGTGELFF. CDR3 nucleotide sequence: TGTGCCAGCAGCTTAGGGACTAGCGGCACCGGGGAGCTGTTTTTT.

The genes are TRBV5-4 and TRBJ1-2; 11 positions agree with TRBD1. This CDR3 comprises 13 residues. Germline CDR1 and CDR2: SGHNT and YYREEE (reference sequence). Trimming removed 3 bases from V and 6 bases from J; junction bases left unmatched: 1. CDR3 nucleotides: TGTGCCAGCAGCTGGGACAGGGGGGATGGCTACACCTTC. Translated: CASSWDRGDGYTF.

The chain carries TRBV10-1 and TRBJ2-7, with 11 bases fitting TRBD2. The junction had 7 bases not matched to a gene; V was cut back by 4 bases and J by 2 bases. Per the germline V gene, CDR1 is WNHNN and CDR2 is SYGVQD (reference sequence). The CDR3 totals 16 residues. CDR3 in DNA: TGCGCCAGCAGTGGGCGGGGACTAGCGGCGACCTACGAGCAGTACTTC. It encodes CASSGRGLAATYEQYF.

This rearrangement joins TRBV4-1 to TRBJ2-3, with 7 nucleotides matching TRBD2. This CDR3 comprises 15 residues. The ends lost 2 bases at V and 4 bases at J; junction bases unmatched: 6. Germline V gene data show CDR1 as MGHRA and CDR2 as YSYEKL. The CDR3 loop reads CASSQRSGAPDTQYF. In nucleotides, the CDR3 is TGCGCCAGCAGCCAACGGAGCGGGGCCCCAGATACGCAGTATTTT.

The V gene is TRBV9, the J gene TRBJ2-1, with a tentative D call TRBD1 (5 bases). Germline CDR1 is SGDLS and CDR2 is YYNGEE. The germline V and J ends were trimmed by 0 bases and 6 bases, with 7 bases remaining between them. The CDR3 totals 13 residues. CDR3 residues: CASSVGQGNEQFF. CDR3 sequence (DNA): TGTGCCAGCAGCGTAGGGCAGGGCAATGAGCAGTTCTTC.

The chain is built from TRBV7-2 and TRBJ1-1; 10 positions match TRBD1. This CDR3 contains 14 residues. Germline lookup yields CDR1 SGHTA and CDR2 FQGNSA. Germline trimming cut 4 bases from V and 11 bases from J; bases unmatched to any gene: 10. The CDR3 DNA follows: TGTGCCAGCAGCTCCCCGGGACAGGGGCGATGGGCTTTCTTT. It is translated as CASSSPGQGRWAFF.

This clone has just one count. The CDR3 spells CASGWGHRNEQFF. CDR3 DNA: TGTGCTAGTGGTTGGGGGCATCGCAATGAGCAGTTCTTC. J is TRBJ2-1 and V is TRBV12-5; the D gene is possibly TRBD1 (6 bases). This CDR3 spans 13 amino acids. Germline V gene lookup returns CDR1 LGHNT and CDR2 FRNRAP. The V end was cut by 4 bases, the J end by 6 bases, with 10 bases between.

J is TRBJ2-7 and V is TRBV2; 8 bases match TRBD1. Germline CDR1 is SNHLY and CDR2 is FYNNEI. J gave up 1 base and V 6 bases, and 2 bases lay outside the gene matches. The CDR3 has 13 amino acids. In nucleotides, the CDR3 is TGTGCCAGCAGGCAGGGGGCATCCTACGAGCAGTACTTC. This gives the protein CASRQGASYEQYF.

This sequence joins TRBV3-1 (or the pseudogene TRBV3-2) and TRBJ2-3; 12 positions agree with TRBD2. V lost 6 bases, J lost 0 bases, and 7 bases stayed unmatched. CDR1 LGHDT and CDR2 YNNKEL come from the germline V gene (reference sequence). The CDR3 has 17 amino acids. The CDR3, as DNA: TGTGCCAGCAGTCATCCGGGACTAGCGGGTAGCACAGATACGCAGTATTTT. It is translated as CASSHPGLAGSTDTQYF.

This clone appeared a single time. V is TRBV14 and J is TRBJ1-1; D not certain. Trimming removed 4 bases from V and 3 bases from J, with 12 bases in between. The CDR3 contains 14 residues. Germline values: CDR1 SGHDN, CDR2 FVKESK. The chain's CDR3 is CASSPAGLDTEAFF. The CDR3 region has the DNA TGTGCCAGCAGCCCCGCAGGCCTGGACACTGAAGCTTTCTTT.

This clone has more than one count but fewer than ten. The rearrangement joins TRBV27 to TRBJ2-1, with no clear D. CDR1 is MNHEY, CDR2 SMNVEV, per germline (reference sequence). The CDR3 runs to 12 residues. Trimming pared 0 bases from V and 7 bases from J, leaving 4 bases between. For the CDR3, the DNA is TGTGCCAGCAGTTTATCCCCTAATGAGCAGTTCTTC. This translates into CASSLSPNEQFF.

The J gene is TRBJ2-3, the V gene TRBV13; 8 nucleotides match TRBD2. Germline V gene sequence: CDR1 PRHDT, CDR2 FYEKMQ (reference sequence). The CDR3 contains 15 residues. The ends lost 5 bases at V and 3 bases at J; junction bases unmatched: 7. In DNA, the CDR3 is TGTGCCAGCAGCACCCGTCGGGAGGGGACAGATACGCAGTATTTT. It codes for CASSTRREGTDTQYF. The complete variable domain, with remaining parts taken from reference TRBV13 and TRBJ2-3, reads AAGVIQSPRHLIKEKRETATLKCYPIPRHDTVYWYQQGPGQDPQFLISFYEKMQSDKGSIPDRFSAQQFSDYHSELNMSSLELGDSALYFCASSTRREGTDTQYFGPGTRLTVL.

The V and J genes are TRBV18 and TRBJ1-1; the D is unclear. Germline loops: CDR1 KGHSH, CDR2 LQKENI. Trimming took off 3 bases at V and 1 base at J, with 9 bases between the two ends. This CDR3 contains 14 residues. CDR3 residues: CASSPEIKNTEAFF. The CDR3 DNA is TGTGCCAGCTCACCGGAGATTAAGAACACTGAAGCTTTCTTT.

The chain combines TRBV7-9 with TRBJ2-1; 8 bases are shared with TRBD2. The germline CDR1 and CDR2 sequences are SEHNR and FQNEAQ (reference sequence). Losses at the gene ends were 7 bases for V and 5 bases for J; bases not matched to a gene: 10. The CDR3 contains 15 residues. In DNA, the CDR3 is TGTGCCAGCACCCTAACGACTAGCGTCCACAATGAGCAGTTCTTC. The encoded protein is CASTLTTSVHNEQFF.